The next 20 T cell receptor beta chains were all read from a single sample in a study of cytomegalovirus exposure and HLA in healthy donors. Libraries were prepared by immunoSEQ multiplex PCR; TCRdb keeps only in-frame clonotypes and omits some of them. The top ten clones hold roughly 0.9% of a sample with roughly 100,000 clones, about 95% of them seen once. Sequenced material: PBMCs. The receptors were gathered from a woman under 30 in good health and CMV-seronegative.

V usage is TRBV19 and J usage is TRBJ2-7; 7 bases line up with TRBD1. V was pared by 7 bases and J by 5 bases, with 14 bases of the junction left unmatched. This CDR3 is built from 15 residues. Germline loops: CDR1 LNHDA, CDR2 SQIVND (reference sequence). In nucleotides, the CDR3 is TGTGCCAGTACTGATGCCGGGACAGTGGCTAACGAGCAGTACTTC. Encoded protein: CASTDAGTVANEQYF.

The chain combines TRBV5-5 with TRBJ1-1; 7 bases align to TRBD1. CDR1 SGHKS and CDR2 YYEKEE come from the germline V gene (reference sequence). The CDR3 consists of 15 residues. The J segment lost 0 bases and the V segment lost 4 bases, leaving 6 bases of the junction unmatched. CDR3 amino acids: CASSPTGVMNTEAFF. The CDR3 DNA reads as TGTGCCAGCAGCCCTACAGGGGTAATGAACACTGAAGCTTTCTTT. Looking up the rest from reference TRBV5-5 and TRBJ1-1 gives the full variable domain: DAGVTQSPTHLIKTRGQQVTLRCSPISGHKSVSWYQQVLGQGPQFIFQYYEKEERGRGNFPDRFSARQFPNYSSELNVNALLLGDSALYLCASSPTGVMNTEAFFGQGTRLTVV.

This chain links TRBV5-6 with TRBJ2-3; tentatively, D is TRBD2 (7 bases). Germline values: CDR1 SGHDT, CDR2 YYEEEE. This CDR3 comprises 15 residues. The ends were cut back, 0 bases at V and 4 bases at J, with 12 bases in the middle. This CDR3 reads CASSLDGGGADTQYF. CDR3 in DNA: TGTGCCAGCAGCTTGGATGGCGGGGGCGCAGATACGCAGTATTTT.

The chain employs TRBV5-1 and TRBJ2-1, with TRBD1 as a possible D gene (5 bases). Germline V gene sequence: CDR1 SGHRS, CDR2 YFSETQ. This CDR3 region has 14 residues. V gave up 4 bases and J gave up 6 bases, with 14 bases separating them. The CDR3 nucleotides read TGCGCCAGCAGCCCAGGGCCGGTCGCCAATGAGCAGTTCTTC. Its protein is CASSPGPVANEQFF.

V usage is TRBV4-2 and J usage is TRBJ1-3, with no clear D. This CDR3 is 12 amino acids long. The V end lost 0 bases, the J end lost 7 bases, and 4 bases lay between the germline ends. From germline, CDR1 is LGHNA and CDR2 YNFKEQ. This chain's CDR3 is CASSQERNTIYF. The CDR3 coding sequence is TGTGCCAGCAGCCAAGAGCGGAACACCATATATTTT.

J is TRBJ2-1 and V is TRBV5-4; tentative D call: TRBD2 (6 bases). Germline CDR1 and CDR2: SGHNT and YYREEE (reference sequence). Trimming stripped 4 bases from V and 1 base from J, with 18 bases between. The CDR3 totals 17 residues. CDR3 protein: CASSPIWGDDSYNEQFF. The CDR3 DNA is TGTGCCAGCAGCCCAATTTGGGGGGACGATTCCTACAATGAGCAGTTCTTC.

The chain carries TRBV27 and TRBJ2-7; D unresolved. Germline CDR1 MNHEY, CDR2 SMNVEV (reference sequence). CDR3 size: 12 residues. Trimming removed 5 bases from V and 2 bases from J, with 7 bases in between. The CDR3 region has the DNA TGTGCCAGCAGTGGTAACACCTACGAGCAGTACTTC. It codes for CASSGNTYEQYF.

A remark on this clone: Other DNA sequences of this sample code for an identical CDR3. The CDR3 loop reads CASRQGPGNTIYF. The CDR3 region has the DNA TGTGCCAGCAGGCAGGGGCCCGGAAACACCATATATTTT. The chain couples TRBV2 to TRBJ1-3; D perhaps matches TRBD1 (6 bases). The germline gives CDR1 SNHLY, CDR2 FYNNEI. This CDR3 comprises 13 residues. V was clipped by 6 bases and J by 4 bases, with 10 bases between them.

J is TRBJ2-3 and V is TRBV11-3; D is ambiguous. From germline, CDR1 is SGHNT and CDR2 YENEEA. V was clipped by 2 bases and J by 8 bases, with 11 bases between them. This CDR3 has 13 amino acids. The chain's CDR3 is CASSLWSPPTQYF. The CDR3 DNA reads TGTGCCAGCAGCTTATGGAGTCCCCCTACGCAGTATTTT. The entire variable domain, with the rest obtained from reference TRBV11-3 and TRBJ2-3, is as follows: EAGVVQSPRYKIIEKKQPVAFWCNPISGHNTLYWYLQNLGQGPELLIRYENEEAVDDSQLPKDRFSAERLKGVDSTLKIQPAELGDSAVYLCASSLWSPPTQYFGPGTRLTVL.

The chain couples TRBV15 to TRBJ2-1; tentatively, D is TRBD2 (6 bases). Germline loops: CDR1 LNHNV, CDR2 YYDKDF (reference sequence). The V end lost 0 bases, the J end lost 12 bases, and 24 bases lay between the germline ends. The CDR3 spans 17 residues. CDR3 sequence reads: CATSREEGRNNNKPQFF. The CDR3 region has the DNA TGTGCCACCAGCAGAGAGGAGGGGCGAAATAACAATAAACCGCAGTTCTTC.

The V gene is TRBV2, the J gene TRBJ1-1; 8 bases agree with TRBD1. Germline V gene lookup returns CDR1 SNHLY and CDR2 FYNNEI. The CDR3 runs 14 residues. Trimming cost V 4 bases and J 1 base; bases outside gene matches: 2. The CDR3 nucleotides read TGTGCCAGCAGTGGACAGGGGAGGAACACTGAAGCTTTCTTT. Residues: CASSGQGRNTEAFF.

The chain employs TRBV11-1 and TRBJ1-3; D gene unclear. This CDR3 is built from 13 residues. Germline V CDR1 and CDR2: SGHAT, FQDESV (reference sequence). The V end lost 8 bases, the J end lost 0 bases, and 8 bases lay between the germline ends. The CDR3 reads CASGLPSGNTIYF. The CDR3 nucleotides read TGTGCCAGCGGACTTCCCTCTGGAAACACCATATATTTT.

The genes are TRBV7-9 and TRBJ2-7, with D perhaps matching TRBD1 (6 bases). The CDR3 totals 19 residues. Germline loops: CDR1 SEHNR, CDR2 FQNEAQ (reference sequence). Between the trimmed V and J ends, which lost 5 bases and 3 bases, there was a span of 29 bases. DNA for the CDR3: TGTGCCAGCAGCCCCACTTTTCTATTATTGACAGGACAAGTCTACGAGCAGTACTTC. Its translation is CASSPTFLLLTGQVYEQYF. The complete variable domain, with remaining parts taken from reference TRBV7-9 and TRBJ2-7, reads DTGVSQNPRHKITKRGQNVTFRCDPISEHNRLYWYRQTLGQGPEFLTYFQNEAQLEKSRLLSDRFSAERPKGSFSTLEIQRTEQGDSAMYLCASSPTFLLLTGQVYEQYFGPGTRLTVT.

This clone was counted once. The rearrangement joins TRBV5-1 to TRBJ2-7, with a possible D match to TRBD2 (7 bases). Germline V gives CDR1 SGHRS, CDR2 YFSETQ. The CDR3 contains 15 residues. V was clipped by 4 bases and J by 7 bases, with 21 bases between them. The CDR3 DNA reads TGCGCCAGCAGCCACATAGGGGGGGCGTCAGGGGAGCAGTACTTC. Amino acid sequence: CASSHIGGASGEQYF.

This chain uses TRBV4-1 with TRBJ1-1; D not certain. Trimming took off 0 bases at V and 2 bases at J, with 13 bases between the two ends. CDR1 and CDR2 from the germline V gene are MGHRA and YSYEKL. The CDR3 has 16 amino acids. The CDR3 loop reads CASSQEKRGGNTEAFF. The DNA for the CDR3 is TGCGCCAGCAGCCAAGAGAAGAGAGGAGGAAACACTGAAGCTTTCTTT.

The chain combines TRBV19 with TRBJ1-5; 9 bases align to TRBD1. The J segment lost 4 bases and the V segment lost 0 bases, leaving 1 base of the junction unmatched. CDR3 length: 15 residues. Per the germline V gene, CDR1 is LNHDA and CDR2 is SQIVND (reference sequence). For the CDR3, the DNA is TGTGCCAGTAGTATAGAGACAGGGGGGAATCAGCCCCAGCATTTT. It yields the protein CASSIETGGNQPQHF.

The chain recombines TRBV7-9 with TRBJ2-2, with D possibly matching TRBD2 (6 bases). From germline, CDR1 is SEHNR and CDR2 FQNEAQ (reference sequence). The CDR3 loop spans 14 amino acids. Trimming stripped 0 bases from V and 6 bases from J, with 8 bases between. CDR3 sequence: CASSLAGGAGELFF. The CDR3 nucleotides read TGTGCCAGCAGCTTAGCTGGCGGGGCCGGGGAGCTGTTTTTT.

The chain uses TRBV6-5 and TRBJ2-7; 9 bases align to TRBD2. The germline CDR1 and CDR2 sequences are MNHEY and SVGAGI. After removal of 4 bases from V and 0 bases from J, the junction contained 7 bases not matched to a gene. CDR3 length equals 16 residues. The CDR3 loop reads CASSFVAGGSSYEQYF. For the CDR3, the DNA is TGTGCCAGCAGTTTCGTTGCGGGGGGGAGCTCCTACGAGCAGTACTTC.

This clone was recorded only once. The rearrangement links TRBV6-6 to TRBJ2-6; 8 nucleotides agree with TRBD1. The CDR3 length is 14 residues. CDR1 and CDR2 (germline): MNHNY, SVGAGI (reference sequence). V dropped 8 bases and J dropped 4; count of bases not matched to a gene: 4. The CDR3 protein is CASLGTGGANVLTF. CDR3 in DNA: TGTGCCAGCCTTGGGACAGGCGGGGCCAACGTCCTGACTTTC.

The chain recombines TRBV7-9 with TRBJ1-5, with D uncertain. The length of the CDR3 is 15 residues. Trimming took off 5 bases at V and 6 bases at J, with 17 bases between the two ends. Per the germline V gene, CDR1 is SEHNR and CDR2 is FQNEAQ (reference sequence). The CDR3 region has the DNA TGTGCCAGCAGCCCCCCGGGTAGGAACACTCAGCCCCAGCATTTT. Translated, it gives CASSPPGRNTQPQHF.